This paragraph reports one TCR beta chain. Its antigen is unknown. These data come from a study of beta chain features in type 1 diabetes. General study results and limits: Patients with type 1 diabetes showed fewer VDJ junction insertions and more deletions. Whether TCRB rearrangement is influenced by HLA type went unresolved here. Shortening that was moderate but significant affected the TCRB CDR3s of Type 1 diabetes patients in all four CD4+ subsets.

Sequencing targeted expressed TCRB transcripts, as all isolated RNA had been reverse transcribed. An average of about 3.57 million reads was obtained for naive, central memory and regulatory T cell samples. Assay: immunoSEQ multiplex PCR; the TCRdb copy retains only in-frame clones and omits some. The sample shows 60,000 or so clones, about 55% of them seen only once. The CDR3 runs 12 residues. The germline V and J ends were trimmed by 2 bases and 2 bases, with 6 bases remaining between them. Looked up from germline, CDR1 is GTSNPN and CDR2 is SVGIG (reference sequence). The sequenced sample was Tregs from blood. The clonotype was recovered from a woman younger than 35 in good health. V gene TRBV30 combines with J gene TRBJ1-2; D gene ambiguous. The CDR3 sequence: CAWSPLNYGYTF. For the CDR3, the DNA is TGTGCCTGGAGTCCCCTCAACTATGGCTACACCTTC.